The rows below give T cell receptor beta chains drawn from one sample of a study of cytomegalovirus exposure and HLA in healthy donors. Sequenced by immunoSEQ multiplex PCR; TCRdb stores in-frame clones only, minus some. The data show about 56,000 clones, 93% seen once. Sequences were obtained from PBMCs. These receptors were taken from a woman aged 18 to 35 in good health and CMV-seropositive. CDR3s include the opening cysteine and the closing phenylalanine or tryptophan. Fields, in order: D gene, clone size, J gene, V gene, CDR3 DNA, CDR3 protein. The D gene is left open where the match is weak. Size values are once, few and many counts, or a class for expanded clones, and some rows have none.

NA NA TRBJ2-7 TRBV10-1 TGCGCCAGCAGTGAGGCAGGCTACGAGCAGTACTTC CASSEAGYEQYF
TRBD1 NA TRBJ2-3 TRBV6-1 TGTGCCAGCAGTGGTGACAGGGGGCGCGGGACAGATACGCAGTATTTT CASSGDRGRGTDTQYF
TRBD1 NA TRBJ1-6 TRBV27 TGTGCCAGCAGTCCCCGCCCGACAGGGGGTAACTCACCCCTCCACTTT CASSPRPTGGNSPLHF
TRBD1 NA TRBJ2-1 TRBV6-5 TGTGCCAGCAGTTCAATACCGGGACAGGGTCGGAATGAGCAGTTCTTC CASSSIPGQGRNEQFF
NA NA TRBJ1-5 TRBV20-1 TGCAGTGCCGAGTCCGAGGCCCAGCATTTT CSAESEAQHF
TRBD1 once TRBJ1-4 TRBV7-8 TGTGCCAGCAGCACCCGGACAGGGGTGAATGAAAAACTGTTTTTT CASSTRTGVNEKLFF
NA NA TRBJ1-6 TRBV14 TGTGCCAGCAGCCAAGAGGACAGCTTTGGGCGGAATTCACCCCTCCACTTT CASSQEDSFGRNSPLHF
TRBD1 NA TRBJ1-2 TRBV4-3 TGCGCCAGCAGCCACGGAACAGGGGCCCAGGGGGGCTACACCTTC CASSHGTGAQGGYTF
NA NA TRBJ1-2 TRBV7-9 TGTGCCAGCGAACTCGGGGTAAATGGCTACACCTTC CASELGVNGYTF
TRBD2 NA TRBJ2-3 TRBV6-4 TGTGCCAGCAGTGAAAAGACTAGCGCAGATACGCAGTATTTT CASSEKTSADTQYF
TRBD1 NA TRBJ2-1 TRBV7-8 TGTGCCAGCAGCTTAAGAAAGGCAGGGGGTTTCTACAATGAGCAGTTCTTC CASSLRKAGGFYNEQFF
NA NA TRBJ2-2 TRBV21-1 TGTGCCAGCAGCAAAGAGGAGAGACAGGGGCCCACGAACACCGGGGAGCTGTTTTTT CASSKEERQGPTNTGELFF
NA NA TRBJ2-7 TRBV11-2 TGTGCCAGCAGCTTAGATATGGCAGGCAGCTCCTACGAGCAGTACTTC CASSLDMAGSSYEQYF
NA NA TRBJ1-2 TRBV7-9 TGTGCCAGCAGCTTCAACAGCTTAAGAGGCTACACCTTC CASSFNSLRGYTF
NA NA TRBJ1-2 TRBV29-1 TGCAGCGTGAGGGCCTACGGCTATGGCTACACCTTC CSVRAYGYGYTF
NA NA TRBJ2-5 TRBV7-7 TGTGCCAGCAGCGCCGCGGGGGAGACCCAGTACTTC CASSAAGETQYF
NA NA TRBJ2-1 TRBV7-9 TGTGCCAGCAGCTTATTCATTAATGAGCAGTTCTTC CASSLFINEQFF
TRBD2 NA TRBJ2-3 TRBV7-2 TGTGCCAGCAGCTCCCAGGCGGGGGGAATGATAGATACGCAGTATTTT CASSSQAGGMIDTQYF
NA NA TRBJ2-2 TRBV5-1 TGCGCCAGCAGCCTCGGACAGAGGAACACCGGGGAGCTGTTTTTT CASSLGQRNTGELFF
TRBD2 NA TRBJ2-7 TRBV7-2 TGTGCCAGCAGCCTCCTAGCGGGGGGTTCCTACGAGCAGTACTTC CASSLLAGGSYEQYF
NA NA TRBJ2-2 TRBV5-1 TGCGCCAGCAGCTTGGCCACAACAGGGTCCACCGGGGAGCTGTTTTTT CASSLATTGSTGELFF
TRBD1 NA TRBJ2-2 TRBV19 TGTGCCAGTAGTATGGACAGGGGGATGTACACCGGGGAGCTGTTTTTT CASSMDRGMYTGELFF
NA NA TRBJ1-1 TRBV7-3 TGTGCCAGCAGCTCCTACTCAAACACTGAAGCTTTCTTT CASSSYSNTEAFF
NA NA TRBJ1-1 TRBV4-1 TGCGCCAGCAGCCAACCAGGGGTGTGGACTGAAGCTTTCTTT CASSQPGVWTEAFF
TRBD1 NA TRBJ2-7 TRBV27 TGTGCCAGCAGTTTATGGACAGGGAATGCCTACGAGCAGTACTTC CASSLWTGNAYEQYF
NA NA TRBJ1-1 TRBV7-6 TGTGCCACTTCCCGGGGATTGAACACTGAAGCTTTCTTT CATSRGLNTEAFF
TRBD1 NA TRBJ2-1 TRBV25-1 TGTGCCAGCAAAATACAGGGGGCCTTCCACAATGAGCAGTTCTTC CASKIQGAFHNEQFF
NA NA TRBJ2-3 TRBV6-4 TGTGCCAGCAGTGACTCGATACGGCGGGCCAGCACAGATACGCAGTATTTT CASSDSIRRASTDTQYF
NA NA TRBJ2-7 TRBV28 TGTGCCAGCAGTTTTTTGGGCAGGGGGGCAACCTACGAGCAGTACTTC CASSFLGRGATYEQYF
TRBD2 NA TRBJ2-2 TRBV7-8 TGTGCCAGCAGCATGACTAGCGGGGGGATTGCCGGGGAGCTGTTTTTT CASSMTSGGIAGELFF
NA NA TRBJ1-2 TRBV29-1 TGCAGCGTTGTATCTAACTATGGCTACACCTTC CSVVSNYGYTF
TRBD1 NA TRBJ2-1 TRBV4-1 TGCGCCAGCAGCCAACCAGACAGGGACAATGAGCAGTTCTTC CASSQPDRDNEQFF
NA NA TRBJ2-7 TRBV6-6 TGTGCCAGCAGTCGACAGGTGGCCTACGAGCAGTACTTC CASSRQVAYEQYF
NA NA TRBJ1-2 TRBV6-1 TGTGCCAGCAGTGAAGTCGACAGTAATGGCTACACCTTC CASSEVDSNGYTF
TRBD2 NA TRBJ2-7 TRBV9 TGTGCCAGCAGCGCTAGCGGATCCCCCTACGAGCAGTACTTC CASSASGSPYEQYF
NA NA TRBJ1-5 TRBV19 TGTGCCAGTATAAGACGGGTTGGGAATCAGCCCCAGCATTTT CASIRRVGNQPQHF
TRBD1 NA TRBJ2-5 TRBV18 TGTGCCAGCTCACCACGAGGGGGCGCAGAGACCCAGTACTTC CASSPRGGAETQYF
TRBD2 NA TRBJ2-5 TRBV7-2 TGTGCCAGCAGCTTACGGGGGGTCGGGGAGACCCAGTACTTC CASSLRGVGETQYF
TRBD1 NA TRBJ2-7 TRBV5-1 TGCGCCAGCAGCGCCGGGACAGGGGTTTACTACGAGCAGTACTTC CASSAGTGVYYEQYF
TRBD2 NA TRBJ2-3 TRBV9 TGTGCCAGCAGCTCGGGGGGTTCCACAGATACGCAGTATTTT CASSSGGSTDTQYF
NA NA TRBJ2-7 TRBV7-9 TGTGCCAGCAGCTTAGGCTTTCGGTACGAGCAGTACTTC CASSLGFRYEQYF
TRBD1 NA TRBJ1-1 TRBV18 TGTGCCAGCTCAGGGGGACAGATGAACACTGAAGCTTTCTTT CASSGGQMNTEAFF
NA NA TRBJ2-2 TRBV5-1 TGCGCCAGCAACCCGGGGGTTGTTAACGGGGAGCTGTTTTTT CASNPGVVNGELFF
NA NA TRBJ2-7 TRBV4-1 TGCGCCAGCAGCCAAGCCGGGACTCCGCCCTACGAGCAGTACTTC CASSQAGTPPYEQYF
NA NA TRBJ1-2 TRBV2 TGTGCCAGCAGTGACAGGAACTATGGCTACACCTTC CASSDRNYGYTF
TRBD1 NA TRBJ2-7 TRBV27 TGTGCCAGCAGGCACCCGGGGCAGGGGGCGTCTCACGAGCAGTACTTC CASRHPGQGASHEQYF